This record looks at one T cell receptor (beta chain) sequence and its context. This specimen belongs to a study of blood T cell repertoires in COVID-19. Study details: From T cells, B-cell-depleted T cells, or PBMCs came the material, which was cDNA or gDNA.

The method was immunoSEQ multiplex PCR; TCRdb's version includes in-frame clones alone and lacks a portion of them. The table includes around 340,000 clones, around 90% detected once. It was during active infection that Seattle patients were enrolled and then longitudinally followed. This TCR was sampled from a woman aged 60 to 75 with COVID-19, enrolled during active disease. Sequenced input: peripheral blood.

CDR3 in amino acids: CSSEQGLDGYTF. CDR3 sequence (DNA): TGCAGCTCTGAGCAGGGGCTAGATGGCTACACCTTC. The V and J genes are TRBV29-1 and TRBJ1-2; maybe TRBD1 (6 bases). The length of the CDR3 is 12 residues. The germline V gene encodes CDR1 SQVTM and CDR2 ANQGSEA. V was pared by 8 bases and J by 6 bases, with 16 bases between.